This TCR beta chain was captured in a study of T cells in Graves' hyperthyroidism and ophthalmopathy. Study observations and caveats: Ophthalmopathy and stable hyperthyroidism were told apart by a 13 V-J model. Model predictions of ophthalmopathy came a median approximately 6.2 months before onset.

This clonotype appeared many times. What it binds is not known. Patients aged 18 to 65 had newly diagnosed hyperthyroidism that had lasted under 2 months. Amplified TCR beta CDR3 regions came from RNA transcripts. The TCR CDR3 was amplified in a first-round RT-PCR using the HTBI primer set. Via MiXCR, TCRdb re-called the multiplex PCR reads, giving one row per CDR3 protein. The sample gives some 600,000 distinct CDR3 sequences, around 14% of which show up once; 4.5% to 6% is in the top ten. V shed 3 bases and J shed 5 bases, with 14 bases lying between them. The CDR3 runs to 14 residues. CDR1 and CDR2 from the germline V gene are SGDLS and YYNGEE.

The V call is TRBV9, the J call TRBJ2-5; possibly TRBD2 for D (5 bases). Sequences were obtained from blood. The TCR sequence derives from a woman aged 25 to 39 with Graves' hyperthyroidism that later progressed to Graves' ophthalmopathy. The CDR3 loop is CASSERLSGETQYF. CDR3 DNA: TGTGCCAGCAGCGAGAGGCTGTCGGGGGAGACCCAGTACTTC.